A selection of T cell receptor beta chains follows, all from one sample in a study of T cells in localized non-small cell lung cancer. Assay: immunoSEQ multiplex PCR; the TCRdb copy retains only in-frame clones and omits some. In the table there are approximately 63,000 clones, about 90% of which are singletons. This sample comprised peripheral blood, obtained before any cancer treatment. The receptors were gathered from a man between 40 and 75 years old with stage I squamous cell lung carcinoma. The CDR3 runs from the conserved cysteine through the conserved F or W. D genes are given only for firm matches. Clone size is stated in some rows and not others, as once, few, many or a class when expanded.

V gene	clone size	D gene	J gene	CDR3 DNA	CDR3 protein
TRBV20-1	NA	NA	TRBJ1-5	TGCAGTGCATATAGCAATCAGCCCCAGCATTTT	CSAYSNQPQHF
TRBV9	NA	NA	TRBJ2-2	TGTGCCAGCAGCCCACGACTGAACACCGGGGAGCTGTTTTTT	CASSPRLNTGELFF
TRBV28	NA	TRBD1	TRBJ2-7	TGTGCCAGCAGTTCCCAACACAGGACAGGGAGTTACGAGCAGTACTTC	CASSSQHRTGSYEQYF
TRBV23-1	NA	TRBD2	TRBJ2-7	TGCGCCAGCAGTCACCCCAGAAGTGGCGGGAGCTACGAGCAGTACTTC	CASSHPRSGGSYEQYF
TRBV5-1	NA	TRBD2	TRBJ2-5	TGCGCCAGCAGCTTGGGGACTAGCGAGACCCAGTACTTC	CASSLGTSETQYF
TRBV30	NA	TRBD1	TRBJ2-1	TGTGCCGGGACAGCAAGCTCCTACAATGAGCAGTTCTTC	CAGTASSYNEQFF
TRBV7-2	NA	NA	TRBJ2-5	TGTGCCAGCAGGGTGGGGGGAGCGACCCAGTACTTC	CASRVGGATQYF
TRBV11-3	NA	NA	TRBJ2-1	TGTGCCAGCAGCTTAGGCACAGGGAGCTCCTACAATGAGCAGTTCTTC	CASSLGTGSSYNEQFF
TRBV11-2	NA	NA	TRBJ2-5	TGTGCCAGCTCGGGCGGGTATGAGACCCAGTACTTC	CASSGGYETQYF
TRBV7-3	NA	NA	TRBJ2-2	TGTGCCAGCAGCGGCACCGGGGAGCTGTTTTTT	CASSGTGELFF
TRBV15	NA	NA	TRBJ1-4	TGTGCCACCAGGACCTGGGGCACAGCCGATTATGCAACTAATGAAAAACTGTTTTTT	CATRTWGTADYATNEKLFF
TRBV4-3	NA	TRBD2	TRBJ2-2	TGCGCCAGCAGCCTAGCGGGAGGGGGCACCGGGGAGCTGTTTTTT	CASSLAGGGTGELFF
TRBV27	NA	NA	TRBJ1-1	TGTGCCAGCAGTCCGCTGACAACAGGGAAACCTGAAGCTTTCTTT	CASSPLTTGKPEAFF
TRBV4-3	NA	NA	TRBJ2-3	TGCGCCAGCAGCCAAGAATACCGGCAGGCGACAGATACGCAGTATTTT	CASSQEYRQATDTQYF
TRBV7-3	NA	TRBD2	TRBJ2-1	TGTGCCAGCAGCTTAACTGGGACTAGCCTTTTCTCCTACAATGAGCAGTTCTTC	CASSLTGTSLFSYNEQFF
TRBV5-1	once	TRBD1	TRBJ2-2	TGCGCCAGCAGCGACAGGGCTGGGGACGGGGAGCTGTTTTTT	CASSDRAGDGELFF
TRBV6-5	NA	NA	TRBJ2-5	TGTGCCAGCAGTTATCAGGGGACCCAGTACTTC	CASSYQGTQYF
TRBV20-1	NA	NA	TRBJ1-1	TGCAGTGCTTATGACAGCACTGAAGCTTTCTTT	CSAYDSTEAFF
TRBV29-1	few	NA	TRBJ2-6	TGCAGCGTTGCTCCCTCTGGGGCCAACGTCCTGACTTTC	CSVAPSGANVLTF
TRBV5-1	NA	NA	TRBJ2-5	TGCGCCAGCAGCTTTTCTCAGGGGAGCGAAGAGACCCAGTACTTC	CASSFSQGSEETQYF
TRBV7-2	NA	NA	TRBJ1-1	TGTGCCAGCAGCTCGGGGATACTCCTACCCGGAGCTTTCTTT	CASSSGILLPGAFF
TRBV9	NA	NA	TRBJ2-7	TGTGCCAGCAGCGTAGAGTTTCCGGGACGGAGCTCCTACGAGCAGTACTTC	CASSVEFPGRSSYEQYF
TRBV4-3	NA	NA	TRBJ2-5	TGCGCCAGCAGCCAAGATAGGGGGGGGCAAGAGACCCAGTACTTC	CASSQDRGGQETQYF
TRBV7-6	NA	NA	TRBJ2-3	TGTGCCAGCAGCAAGGACGGCTCTAGCACAGATACGCAGTATTTT	CASSKDGSSTDTQYF
TRBV7-9	NA	NA	TRBJ2-7	TGTGCCAGCAGCTCAAGCGGATACGAGCAGTACTTC	CASSSSGYEQYF
TRBV5-1	NA	TRBD2	TRBJ2-1	TGCGCCAGCACCCCGACTAGCGGGGCCGCCGGGGAGCAGTTCTTC	CASTPTSGAAGEQFF
TRBV11-3	few	NA	TRBJ1-1	TGTGCCAGCAGCTTAGATGACAGCACTGAAGCTTTCTTT	CASSLDDSTEAFF
TRBV15	NA	NA	TRBJ2-1	TGTGCCACCAGCAGATACCCTGAGGGCTCCTACAATGAGCAGTTCTTC	CATSRYPEGSYNEQFF
TRBV5-7	once	TRBD1	TRBJ1-5	TGTGCCAGCAGCGTACAGGGGTTTAGCAATCAGCCCCAGCATTTT	CASSVQGFSNQPQHF
TRBV10-3	NA	NA	TRBJ1-2	TGTGCCATCAGTGGAGCAACAGGGAATGGAGGCTACACCTTC	CAISGATGNGGYTF
TRBV19	NA	NA	TRBJ1-2	TGTGCCAGTAGTCCCCGCGGGGCAGGGGAATGGGGCTACACCTTC	CASSPRGAGEWGYTF
TRBV25-1	NA	NA	TRBJ2-1	TGTGCCAGCAGTGAGGTTAGGGGGGGGGTGGATGAGCAGTTCTTC	CASSEVRGGVDEQFF
TRBV5-6	NA	NA	TRBJ1-1	TGTGCCAGCAGCTTGGGGTGGGACTCCGTCGAAGCTTTCTTT	CASSLGWDSVEAFF
TRBV5-1	NA	NA	TRBJ2-5	TGCGCCAGCAGCTTGTATCAGGGCGGGGAGACCCAGTACTTC	CASSLYQGGETQYF
TRBV4-3	once	NA	TRBJ2-3	TGCGCCAGCAGCCAAGGGGCTCGCTTCACAGATACGCAGTATTTT	CASSQGARFTDTQYF
TRBV10-3	NA	TRBD1	TRBJ2-7	TGTACCATCAGTGAGTTTATTACCGGGACAGGGGACGACGAGCAGTACTTC	CTISEFITGTGDDEQYF
TRBV9	NA	TRBD2	TRBJ2-1	TGTGCCAGCAGCCCTTCACGGGGACTAGCGGGAGGCGATGAGCAGTTCTTC	CASSPSRGLAGGDEQFF
TRBV9	once	TRBD1	TRBJ1-3	TGTGCCAGCAGCCCAGGGGACAGTACTGGAAACACCATATATTTT	CASSPGDSTGNTIYF
TRBV14	NA	NA	TRBJ2-1	TGTGCCAGCAGCCATCGGAGGGAGCAGTTCTTC	CASSHRREQFF
TRBV27	NA	TRBD2	TRBJ2-7	TGTGCCAGCAGAACTAGCGGGAAAAGCGAGCAGTACTTC	CASRTSGKSEQYF
TRBV19	NA	NA	TRBJ2-3	TGTGCCGTGGGGTCCGCAGATACGCAGTATTTT	CAVGSADTQYF
TRBV28	NA	NA	TRBJ2-5	TGTGCCAGCAGTTTGAGGGCGACCCAGTACTTC	CASSLRATQYF
TRBV19	NA	NA	TRBJ1-3	TGTGCCAGTAGTATCATCTATCGAGGAAACACCATATATTTT	CASSIIYRGNTIYF
TRBV9	NA	TRBD2	TRBJ2-1	TGTGCCAGCAGCACACCCTGGGAGACTAGCGGGAGTTTCTCCTACAATGAGCAGTTCTTC	CASSTPWETSGSFSYNEQFF
TRBV28	once	NA	TRBJ2-1	TGTGCCAGCAGTTTACTAGCAGGGGGGAATGAGCAGTTCTTC	CASSLLAGGNEQFF
TRBV11-2	NA	NA	TRBJ1-4	TGTGCCAGCAGCTTGACCCGTGGGTTAGTTGAAAAACTGTTTTTT	CASSLTRGLVEKLFF
TRBV2	NA	TRBD1	TRBJ1-3	TGTGCCAGCAGCGAACAAGGGACAGAGGGGACCATATATTTT	CASSEQGTEGTIYF
TRBV11-3	once	NA	TRBJ1-2	TGTGCCAGCAGCTTAACAGGGACTTCCTATGGCTACACCTTC	CASSLTGTSYGYTF
TRBV4-2	NA	NA	TRBJ2-7	TGTGCCAGCAGCCTCACCGGTGGGGGAACCTACGAGCAGTACTTC	CASSLTGGGTYEQYF
TRBV29-1	NA	NA	TRBJ2-4	TGCAGCGGGGAGGACCTAGCCAAAAACATTCAGTACTTC	CSGEDLAKNIQYF
TRBV29-1	NA	NA	TRBJ2-1	TGCAGCGTAGTTCTGGGCAGGATTAATGAGCAGTTCTTC	CSVVLGRINEQFF